The 28 T cell receptor beta chains presented below share a single source sample, sequenced in a study of OX40 agonist ivuxolimab in advanced cancers. Libraries were prepared by immunoSEQ multiplex PCR; TCRdb keeps only in-frame clonotypes and omits some of them. The sample has about 58,000 clones; approximately 75% are singletons. The specimen was CD4+ or CD8+ T cells sorted from blood, collected in a trial of the OX40 agonist ivuxolimab. The receptor source for this set is an adult with an advanced solid tumor such as melanoma, head and neck, liver or kidney cancer.

V and J are TRBV28 and TRBJ1-5; possible D gene TRBD1, 6 bases. Looked up from germline, CDR1 is MDHEN and CDR2 is SYDVKM. Trimming took 5 bases from V and 2 from J, leaving 13 bases between them. The CDR3 has 15 amino acids. As DNA, the CDR3 is TGTGCCAGCAGTACGGAACAGGGTGGCAATCAGCCCCAGCATTTT. Its protein is CASSTEQGGNQPQHF. The entire variable domain, with the rest obtained from reference TRBV28 and TRBJ1-5, is as follows: DVKVTQSSRYLVKRTGEKVFLECVQDMDHENMFWYRQDPGLGLRLIYFSYDVKMKEKGDIPEGYSVSREKKERFSLILESASTNQTSMYLCASSTEQGGNQPQHFGDGTRLSIL.

This chain uses TRBV6-6 with TRBJ1-5, with D possibly being TRBD1 (5 bases). Germline V gene lookup returns CDR1 MNHNY and CDR2 SVGAGI (reference sequence). Trimming removed 7 bases from V and 6 bases from J, with 13 bases in between. CDR3 length: 13 amino acids. CDR3 sequence reads: CASTGQSGQPQHF. The DNA for the CDR3 is TGTGCCAGCACCGGACAATCGGGTCAGCCCCAGCATTTT.

The chain couples TRBV28 to TRBJ2-5, with TRBD2 identical over 8 bases. This CDR3 is 13 amino acids long. Trimming took 8 bases from V and 2 from J; bases not matched to a gene: 4. Germline V gives CDR1 MDHEN, CDR2 SYDVKM. The CDR3 nucleotides are TGTGCCAGCGCCCGCGGGGGGCAAGAGACCCAGTACTTC. This sequence encodes CASARGGQETQYF.

The J gene is TRBJ2-7, the V gene TRBV28, with 10 bases matching TRBD2. The CDR3 contains 15 residues. Germline CDR1 and CDR2: MDHEN and SYDVKM. V shed 6 bases, J shed 2 bases, and the junction held 7 bases outside the gene matches. The CDR3 sequence is CASSRTSGATYEQYF. CDR3 DNA: TGTGCCAGCAGCCGCACTAGCGGGGCTACCTACGAGCAGTACTTC.

This chain uses TRBV2 with TRBJ2-1; TRBD1 agrees at 7 bases. The CDR3 contains 14 residues. The germline CDR1 and CDR2 sequences are SNHLY and FYNNEI. J was trimmed by 1 base and V by 7 bases; bases with no gene match: 4. CDR3 sequence: CASKGAVSYNEQFF. The CDR3 DNA reads as TGTGCCAGCAAGGGGGCGGTTTCCTACAATGAGCAGTTCTTC.

In this sample, this clone turned up a few times. The chain recombines TRBV14 with TRBJ2-7, with 10 bases matching TRBD1. The CDR3 sequence is 16 residues long. V shed 3 bases, J shed 2 bases, and the junction held 7 bases outside the gene matches. Germline V CDR1 and CDR2: SGHDN, FVKESK. The CDR3 DNA reads as TGTGCCAGCAGCCACCTTTGGACAGGGGGAACCTACGAGCAGTACTTC. It encodes CASSHLWTGGTYEQYF.

The chain is built from TRBV7-8 and TRBJ2-6; TRBD1 agrees at 7 bases. After removal of 3 bases from V and 3 bases from J, the junction contained 5 bases not matched to a gene. The germline gives CDR1 SGHVS, CDR2 FQNEAQ. CDR3 size: 16 residues. The DNA for the CDR3 is TGTGCCAGCAGCTTTTCCACAGGGGTTGGGGCCAACGTCCTGACTTTC. Its protein is CASSFSTGVGANVLTF.

This chain connects TRBV28 to TRBJ1-5; D not resolved. V lost 5 bases, J lost 3 bases, and 17 bases lay in between. The CDR3 loop spans 16 amino acids. The germline V gene encodes CDR1 MDHEN and CDR2 SYDVKM. Here the CDR3 reads CASSGGGQVFNQPQHF. CDR3 nucleotides: TGTGCCAGCAGTGGAGGTGGTCAGGTTTTCAATCAGCCCCAGCATTTT.

The chain has TRBV19 and TRBJ2-3; 12 positions agree with TRBD1. Per the germline V gene, CDR1 is LNHDA and CDR2 is SQIVND (reference sequence). V was pared by 3 bases and J by 5 bases, with 3 bases of the junction left unmatched. The CDR3 totals 15 residues. CDR3 nucleotide sequence: TGTGCCAGTAGTATGGGACAGGGGGCTGGAGATACGCAGTATTTT. Its translation: CASSMGQGAGDTQYF.

The V gene is TRBV5-4, the J gene TRBJ2-2; D may be TRBD1 (6 bases). The germline V gene has CDR1 SGHNT and CDR2 YYREEE (reference sequence). This CDR3 comprises 16 residues. Between the trimmed V and J ends, which lost 0 bases and 6 bases, there was a span of 15 bases. The CDR3 DNA sequence: TGTGCCAGCAGCTTGGCAGGGGTCCGGGCGTCCGGGGAGCTGTTTTTT. It yields the protein CASSLAGVRASGELFF.

This CDR3 reads CASSSREQYF. CDR3 sequence (DNA): TGCGCCAGCAGCTCTCGCGAGCAGTACTTC. The gene calls are TRBV5-1 and TRBJ2-7, with unresolved D. The germline CDR1 and CDR2 sequences are SGHRS and YFSETQ. The V gene lost 3 bases and the J gene lost 6 bases, with 4 bases spanning the gap. The CDR3 runs 10 residues.

This clone was observed a single time. V usage is TRBV4-1 and J usage is TRBJ1-5; unclear D gene. CDR3 size: 16 residues. V dropped 0 bases and J dropped 1 base, with 10 bases sitting between them. The germline V gene has CDR1 MGHRA and CDR2 YSYEKL. CDR3 DNA: TGCGCCAGCAGCCAAGATTTCGGGAGCAGCAATCAGCCCCAGCATTTT. It codes for CASSQDFGSSNQPQHF.

This chain joins TRBV27 and TRBJ1-5; TRBD1 agrees at 8 bases. V was clipped by 5 bases and J by 2 bases; unmatched bases: 8. Germline V gene data show CDR1 as MNHEY and CDR2 as SMNVEV (reference sequence). The CDR3 sequence is 16 residues long. The CDR3 DNA reads as TGTGCCAGCAGTATCGCAGGGGGCATCGGCAATCAGCCCCAGCATTTT. It yields the protein CASSIAGGIGNQPQHF.

The V and J genes are TRBV6-5 and TRBJ1-2; possibly TRBD1 for D (5 bases). V lost 5 bases and J lost 2, with 12 bases in between. The CDR3 spans 14 residues. The V gene's germline CDR1 is MNHEY and CDR2 SVGAGI. In DNA form, the CDR3 reads TGTGCCAGCAGTCCTCAGGGTCTGAACTATGGCTACACCTTC. Amino acids: CASSPQGLNYGYTF.

This sequence joins TRBV5-4 and TRBJ2-1; 10 bases line up with TRBD1. The V and J ends lost 3 bases and 2 bases, in that order; junction bases with no gene match: 2. The CDR3 length is 15 residues. The germline CDR1 and CDR2 sequences are SGHNT and YYREEE (reference sequence). CDR3 coding DNA: TGTGCCAGCAGCTCCGGACAGGGGGCCTACAATGAGCAGTTCTTC. Translated, it gives CASSSGQGAYNEQFF.

The chain carries TRBV10-2 and TRBJ2-5; 7 nucleotides agree with TRBD2. Germline trimming cut 10 bases from V and 4 bases from J; bases unmatched to any gene: 6. This CDR3 is 12 amino acids long. Per the germline V gene, CDR1 is WSHSY and CDR2 is SAAADI. In DNA, the CDR3 is TGCGCCACCTCGACTAGCATAGAGACCCAGTACTTC. It yields the protein CATSTSIETQYF.

The V gene is TRBV18, the J gene TRBJ2-3, with unresolved D. The CDR3 is made up of 16 amino acids. Trimming removed 3 bases from V and 0 bases from J, with 13 bases in between. CDR1 and CDR2 (germline): KGHSH, LQKENI. The CDR3 nucleotides read TGTGCCAGCTCACCTAAGACACCTACTAGCACAGATACGCAGTATTTT. Protein product: CASSPKTPTSTDTQYF. The variable domain in full, completed from reference TRBV18 and TRBJ2-3, reads NAGVMQNPRHLVRRRGQEARLRCSPMKGHSHVYWYRQLPEEGLKFMVYLQKENIIDESGMPKERFSAEFPKEGPSILRIQQVVRGDSAAYFCASSPKTPTSTDTQYFGPGTRLTVL.

J is TRBJ1-1 and V is TRBV5-4, with D perhaps matching TRBD1 (6 bases). The V end lost 3 bases, the J end lost 1 base, and 13 bases lay between the germline ends. Germline CDR1 and CDR2: SGHNT and YYREEE (reference sequence). This CDR3 contains 15 residues. In nucleotides, the CDR3 is TGTGCCAGCAGCTCCGGACAGAGAAAGAACACTGAAGCTTTCTTT. It translates to CASSSGQRKNTEAFF.

The rearrangement uses TRBV23-1 and TRBJ1-2, with 8 bases aligning to TRBD1. TRBV23-1 counts as an open reading frame of uncertain function. There are 14 residues in the CDR3. J gave up 9 bases and V 6 bases, and 12 bases lay outside the gene matches. This CDR3 is CASSPRTGTFCYTF. The CDR3 region has the DNA TGCGCCAGCAGCCCGAGGACAGGGACCTTTTGCTACACCTTC.

This sequence joins TRBV6-5 and TRBJ1-4, with a possible D match to TRBD1 (6 bases). V lost 6 bases, J lost 8 bases, and 13 bases lay in between. CDR1 and CDR2 (germline): MNHEY, SVGAGI. There are 13 residues in the CDR3. The CDR3 sequence: CASREGGTEKLFF. CDR3 coding DNA: TGTGCCAGCAGGGAGGGGGGGACGGAAAAACTGTTTTTT.

The chain couples TRBV7-8 to TRBJ2-2; 9 positions agree with TRBD1. Germline CDR1 reads SGHVS; CDR2 reads FQNEAQ. This CDR3 spans 14 amino acids. V shed 5 bases, J shed 5 bases, and the junction held 3 bases outside the gene matches. CDR3 sequence (DNA): TGTGCCAGCAGCCAACAGGGGGCGACCGGGGAGCTGTTTTTT. It is translated as CASSQQGATGELFF.

This clone came up once. The CDR3 coding sequence is TGTGCCAGCAGCTTAGTCGCTAGCGGAGACTACACCGGGGAGCTGTTTTTT. The encoded protein is CASSLVASGDYTGELFF. V is TRBV7-2 and J is TRBJ2-2; 7 bases fit TRBD2. The CDR3 consists of 17 residues. J lost 3 bases, V lost 1 base, and 8 bases had no gene match. The germline CDR1 and CDR2 sequences are SGHTA and FQGNSA.

J is TRBJ2-7 and V is TRBV11-2, with 7 nucleotides matching TRBD1. Germline CDR1 SGHAT, CDR2 FQNNGV. J gave up 2 bases and V 2 bases, and 9 bases lay outside the gene matches. The CDR3 sequence is 16 residues long. CDR3 amino acids: CASSLLIRGPPYEQYF. The DNA for the CDR3 is TGTGCCAGCAGCTTACTAATTAGGGGGCCCCCCTACGAGCAGTACTTC.

The gene calls are TRBV19 and TRBJ2-2; D gene uncertain. V dropped 4 bases and J dropped 1 base, with 7 bases sitting between them. This CDR3 is 14 amino acids long. The germline V gene encodes CDR1 LNHDA and CDR2 SQIVND (reference sequence). In DNA form, the CDR3 reads TGTGCCAGTAGTACAAACATGAACACCGGGGAGCTGTTTTTT. It codes for CASSTNMNTGELFF.

The V and J genes are TRBV2 and TRBJ1-6, with D possibly matching TRBD1 (5 bases). Germline CDR1 is SNHLY and CDR2 is FYNNEI. The CDR3 is 15 amino acids. Trimming took 5 bases from V and 0 from J, leaving 8 bases between them. The CDR3 sequence is CASSPGSSYNSPLHF. The CDR3 region has the DNA TGTGCCAGCAGTCCAGGGTCCTCCTATAATTCACCCCTCCACTTT.

This rearrangement joins TRBV4-1 to TRBJ2-5; D is unresolved. Germline CDR1 is MGHRA and CDR2 is YSYEKL. The CDR3 loop spans 16 amino acids. Deletions cut 1 base from V and 2 bases from J, with 14 bases between. Here the CDR3 DNA reads TGCGCCAGCAGCCAAGGGCTCAAGGCTAGTCAAGAGACCCAGTACTTC. This gives the protein CASSQGLKASQETQYF.

Only a few counts were recorded for this clone. The chain employs TRBV10-2 and TRBJ2-2, with 7 bases fitting TRBD1. Germline CDR1 WSHSY, CDR2 SAAADI. V shed 10 bases and J 1 base; nucleotides not matched to a gene: 3. This CDR3 is 13 amino acids long. In DNA, the CDR3 is TGCGCCATCCGGACAGGGAACACCGGGGAGCTGTTTTTT. It encodes CAIRTGNTGELFF.

V is TRBV6-1 and J is TRBJ2-3, with D possibly being TRBD2 (5 bases). Germline V gene lookup returns CDR1 MNHNS and CDR2 SASEGT. The V end was cut by 5 bases, the J end by 5 bases, with 11 bases between. This CDR3 is 13 amino acids long. CDR3 nucleotide sequence: TGTGCCAGCAGTCGGGATGACGGAGATACGCAGTATTTT. Encoded protein: CASSRDDGDTQYF.